This T cell receptor (beta chain) was profiled in a study of Tregs in tolerant kidney transplant recipients. Profiling relied on immunoSEQ multiplex PCR, and the TCRdb table lists in-frame clones only, not all of them. The sample has about 240,000 clones, about 80% seen once. As concerns this clone: Its target is unknown.

General study results and limits: Validation in larger populations is needed because few patients were studied. Biological reproducibility was not directly addressed, but technical replication error appeared minimal. Activated donor B cell expansion appeared to reveal the most relevant donor-specific TCRbeta repertoire.

Unstimulated regulatory T cells (CD4+CD25+CD127-), CD4+CD25- non-regulatory cells, CD4 and CD8 cells were FACS-sorted from thawed PBMCs. The source is a human donor in good health. The sample consisted of CD4+ T cells from blood.

The CDR3 loop reads CASREKTGVNSPLHF. In DNA form, the CDR3 reads TGTGCCAGCAGAGAAAAGACAGGGGTGAATTCACCCCTCCACTTT. This chain connects TRBV2 to TRBJ1-6; 8 bases line up with TRBD1. V trimming: 6 bases; J trimming: 7 bases; junction bases outside the gene matches: 8. Germline V lookup: CDR1 SNHLY, CDR2 FYNNEI. The CDR3 runs to 15 residues.